This TCR beta chain was recovered during a study of T cell responses to AZD1222 COVID-19 vaccine. The CDR3 loop spans 18 amino acids. CDR1 and CDR2 (germline): MGHRA, YSYEKL. Trimming removed 2 bases at V and 3 bases at J, with 19 bases between. A few counts support this clone. Sequencing used immunoSEQ multiplex PCR; TCRdb keeps in-frame clones, though not all of them. The sample holds 90,000 to 150,000 clones; around 87% are singletons and the top ten take 3.5% to 4.5%. This receptor was obtained from an adult in good health. The V gene is TRBV4-1, the J gene TRBJ1-4; a possible D gene is TRBD1 (6 bases). Sequenced material: peripheral blood, taken on day 0 of AZD1222 vaccination. In DNA form, the CDR3 reads TGCGCCAGCAGCCAATGGGCCAGGGGCGACCACTCTAATGAAAAACTGTTTTTT. Translating it yields CASSQWARGDHSNEKLFF.